Only a few counts were recorded for the clone carrying this TCR beta chain. Antigen specificity is unknown. This entry comes from a study of blood T cells in healthy people across ages. The study, taken as a whole, reports: With naive T cell percentage, TCR beta diversity showed a strong correlation. TCR beta diversity, measured per million T cells, fell in a roughly linear way with age.

Primed by a sample-barcoded 5' primer and a J-beta primer mix, a second PCR proceeded for 7 to 11 cycles. A single record per CDR3 protein comes from TCRdb applying MiXCR to the 5' RACE reads. The repertoire holds roughly 1,700,000 distinct CDR3 sequences, with roughly 27% as singletons. The clonotype originates from a woman aged 25-40 years in good health. Sequences were obtained from blood.

The CDR3 nucleotides read TGTGCCAGCAGCTTAGGACCAAGCGGGGGGGCCATAGATACGCAGTATTTT. This gives the protein CASSLGPSGGAIDTQYF. V is TRBV7-2 and J is TRBJ2-3, with TRBD2 identical over 10 bases. J gave up 5 bases and V 1 base, and 9 bases lay outside the gene matches. CDR3 size: 17 residues. Germline CDR1 SGHTA, CDR2 FQGNSA.